One and the same sample provided the 20 T cell receptor beta chains below, sequenced in a study of CD8 T cells in ankylosing spondylitis. One entry per CDR3 protein, called by TCRdb with MiXCR from the 5' RACE reads. Of some 150,000 distinct CDR3 sequences detected, approximately 10% appear once; the ten largest clones hold around 4.1%. The sample comprised blood, either unsorted or a sorted T cell fraction (not recorded which). The receptors were sampled from a female donor with ankylosing spondylitis or in good health (not recorded which).

This clonotype has a handful of counts. V usage is TRBV29-1 and J usage is TRBJ2-4; 9 bases fit TRBD2. CDR1 and CDR2 from the germline V gene are SQVTM and ANQGSEA. This CDR3 has 16 amino acids. Germline trimming cut 7 bases from V and 0 bases from J; bases unmatched to any gene: 10. Here the CDR3 DNA reads TGCAGCGCGGGGGGTAGCGGGGGACTAGCCAAAAACATTCAGTACTTC. Protein sequence: CSAGGSGGLAKNIQYF.

The V and J genes are TRBV3-1 and TRBJ2-5, with 10 bases matching TRBD2. The CDR3 sequence is 15 residues long. Germline V gene data show CDR1 as LGHDT and CDR2 as YNNKEL (reference sequence). V trimming: 4 bases; J trimming: 5 bases; junction bases outside the gene matches: 7. The CDR3 DNA follows: TGTGCCAGCAGCCCATCGGGACTAGCGCTCGAGACCCAGTACTTC. Translated: CASSPSGLALETQYF.

With respect to this clonotype: One base away lies a much larger clone, so this may be a sequencing read error. This sequence joins TRBV12-2 and TRBJ2-7. TRBV12-2 is tagged as a pseudogene. The CDR3 is 12 amino acids. The CDR3 loop reads CASRLDGNEHYF. The CDR3 DNA sequence: TGTGCAAGTCGCTTAGATGGGAACGAGCATTACTTC.

This clonotype was counted at least ten times. This rearrangement joins TRBV28 to TRBJ2-7, with TRBD1 identical over 7 bases. The CDR3 runs 12 residues. Germline V gene data show CDR1 as MDHEN and CDR2 as SYDVKM. The junction had 0 bases not matched to a gene; V was cut back by 5 bases and J by 2 bases. CDR3: CASSDRAYEQYF. Written as DNA, the CDR3 is TGTGCCAGCAGTGACAGGGCCTACGAGCAGTACTTC.

This clonotype was observed at least ten times. V and J are TRBV5-1 and TRBJ2-3, with 9 bases lining up with TRBD2. V trimming: 7 bases; J trimming: 2 bases; junction bases outside the gene matches: 8. Per germline, CDR1 SGHRS and CDR2 YFSETQ. The CDR3 is 15 residues long. The CDR3 is CASCYLAGTTDTQYF. In DNA, the CDR3 is TGCGCCAGCTGTTACCTAGCGGGGACCACAGATACGCAGTATTTT.

This clonotype came up many times. The chain links TRBV20-1 to TRBJ2-6; 10 bases agree with TRBD1. The CDR3 covers 18 residues. The germline CDR1 and CDR2 sequences are DFQATT and SNEGSKA (reference sequence). Trimming removed 4 bases from V and 1 base from J; junction bases left unmatched: 10. DNA for the CDR3: TGCAGTGCTAACTCGATTCGGGACAGGGGATCTGGGGCCAACGTCCTGACTTTC. It translates to CSANSIRDRGSGANVLTF.

This clonotype was counted ten times or more. V is TRBV30 and J is TRBJ1-1, with 9 bases identical to TRBD1. Germline CDR1 reads GTSNPN; CDR2 reads SVGIG (reference sequence). The CDR3 extends over 10 amino acids. V lost 8 bases, J lost 6 bases, and 1 base stayed unmatched. This CDR3 reads CAGTGPEAFF. CDR3 DNA sequence: TGTGCCGGGACAGGGCCTGAAGCTTTCTTT.

The V call is TRBV11-3, the J call TRBJ2-1; 9 positions match TRBD2. Germline V gene data show CDR1 as SGHNT and CDR2 as YENEEA. Losses at the gene ends were 0 bases for V and 9 bases for J; bases not matched to a gene: 3. The CDR3 totals 14 residues. The CDR3 sequence is CASSLEREGPEQFF. The CDR3 DNA reads as TGTGCCAGCAGCTTAGAGCGGGAGGGACCTGAGCAGTTCTTC.

This clonotype showed up many times. This chain links TRBV28 with TRBJ1-2; the D is unclear. The V end was cut by 3 bases, the J end by 2 bases, with 10 bases between. This CDR3 has 14 residues. From germline, CDR1 is MDHEN and CDR2 SYDVKM. Written as DNA, the CDR3 is TGTGCCAGCAGTTTGCAGGCGGGAAACTATGGCTACACCTTC. Translated: CASSLQAGNYGYTF.

About this clonotype: The junction departs from the called germline gene at one end, perhaps through a read error. V usage is TRBV28 and J usage is TRBJ2-3; D remains ambiguous. CDR1 is MDHEN and CDR2 is SYDVKM in the germline V gene. This CDR3 region has 14 residues. The chain's CDR3 is CTSSFRLLTDTQYF. The CDR3 coding sequence is TGTACCAGCAGTTTCCGACTTCTCACAGATACGCAGTATTTT.

This chain joins TRBV29-1 and TRBJ2-7; possibly TRBD2 for D (5 bases). The CDR3 spans 14 residues. V lost 6 bases, J lost 2 bases, and 17 bases lay in between. Germline CDR1 reads SQVTM; CDR2 reads ANQGSEA. The DNA of the CDR3 is TGCAGCGTCGGGAAGAGCGACGGGACCTACGAGCAGTACTTC. Protein product: CSVGKSDGTYEQYF.

This clonotype was found many times. The V gene is TRBV20-1, the J gene TRBJ2-2; D gene unclear. The V gene lost 2 bases and the J gene lost 1 base, with 5 bases spanning the gap. CDR1 and CDR2 from the germline V gene are DFQATT and SNEGSKA (reference sequence). The CDR3 has 13 residues. The CDR3 nucleotides read TGCAGTGCTAGACCCAGGAACACCGGGGAGCTGTTTTTT. It translates to CSARPRNTGELFF.

A few counts support this clonotype. The chain couples TRBV19 to TRBJ2-6, with D perhaps matching TRBD1 (5 bases). V was cut by 7 bases and J by 1 base, with 17 bases left in between. Per the germline V gene, CDR1 is LNHDA and CDR2 is SQIVND (reference sequence). The length of the CDR3 is 17 residues. This CDR3 reads CASISAGIPSGANVLTF. In DNA, the CDR3 is TGTGCCAGTATTTCAGCAGGGATCCCTTCTGGGGCCAACGTCCTGACTTTC.

This rearrangement joins TRBV5-1 to TRBJ1-4, with D maybe TRBD1 (6 bases). V was clipped by 2 bases and J by 1 base, with 6 bases between them. The CDR3 contains 14 residues. CDR1 and CDR2 (germline): SGHRS, YFSETQ. DNA of the CDR3: TGCGCCAGCAGCTTACAGGGAACTAATGAAAAACTGTTTTTT. Its protein is CASSLQGTNEKLFF.

This clonotype appeared many times. The chain recombines TRBV20-1 with TRBJ2-1; 7 bases align to TRBD2. The junction had 2 bases not matched to a gene; V was cut back by 1 base and J by 8 bases. From germline, CDR1 is DFQATT and CDR2 SNEGSKA (reference sequence). The CDR3 consists of 12 residues. The CDR3 region is CSARGTRYEQFF. CDR3 nucleotide sequence: TGCAGTGCTAGAGGGACTAGATATGAGCAGTTCTTC.

V is TRBV29-1 and J is TRBJ1-2; D perhaps matches TRBD1 (6 bases). V lost 5 bases to trimming and J lost 2 bases, with 15 bases between them. Germline CDR1 SQVTM, CDR2 ANQGSEA. CDR3 length equals 14 residues. This CDR3 reads CSVIRDTKNYGYTF. In DNA form, the CDR3 reads TGCAGCGTTATCCGGGACACAAAAAACTATGGCTACACCTTC.

The table lists this clonotype with many counts. The gene calls are TRBV5-1 and TRBJ1-2; 7 bases align to TRBD1. The germline CDR1 and CDR2 sequences are SGHRS and YFSETQ. This CDR3 is 15 amino acids long. Trimming took 2 bases from V and 7 from J; bases not matched to a gene: 11. This CDR3 reads CASSFDGTGAAGYTF. DNA for the CDR3: TGCGCCAGCAGCTTCGACGGAACAGGGGCCGCTGGCTACACCTTC. Looking up the rest from reference TRBV5-1 and TRBJ1-2 gives the full variable domain: KAGVTQTPRYLIKTRGQQVTLSCSPISGHRSVSWYQQTPGQGLQFLFEYFSETQRNKGNFPGRFSGRQFSNSRSEMNVSTLELGDSALYLCASSFDGTGAAGYTFGSGTRLTVV.

The table lists this clonotype with many counts. The gene calls are TRBV29-1 and TRBJ2-3; D is ambiguous. The CDR3 totals 14 residues. CDR1 SQVTM and CDR2 ANQGSEA come from the germline V gene. Trimming left V 5 bases short and J 0 bases short, with 12 bases between. Here the CDR3 reads CSVPRPGSTDTQYF. CDR3 coding DNA: TGCAGCGTTCCGAGGCCCGGCAGCACAGATACGCAGTATTTT.

This clonotype was seen ten or more times. The chain employs TRBV30 and TRBJ1-1; perhaps TRBD1 as D (5 bases). The CDR3 consists of 12 residues. Trimming removed 1 base from V and 8 bases from J, with 11 bases in between. Germline values: CDR1 GTSNPN, CDR2 SVGIG (reference sequence). The CDR3: CAWSGDQEEAFF. The DNA of the CDR3 is TGTGCCTGGAGTGGGGACCAGGAAGAAGCTTTCTTT.

The chain carries TRBV2 and TRBJ2-1; TRBD2 aligns across 12 bases. This CDR3 spans 15 amino acids. The germline V gene has CDR1 SNHLY and CDR2 FYNNEI. V was clipped by 4 bases and J by 9 bases; unmatched bases: 7. CDR3 region: CASSGTSGTRGEQFF. CDR3 nucleotides: TGTGCCAGCAGTGGGACTAGCGGGACCAGAGGTGAGCAGTTCTTC. The variable domain in full, completed from reference TRBV2 and TRBJ2-1, reads EPEVTQTPSHQVTQMGQEVILRCVPISNHLYFYWYRQILGQKVEFLVSFYNNEISEKSEIFDDQFSVERPDGSNFTLKIRSTKLEDSAMYFCASSGTSGTRGEQFFGPGTRLTVL.